One and the same sample provided the 29 T cell receptor beta chains below, sequenced in a study of response to subunit inactivated influenza vaccine. TCRdb reanalysed the RT-PCR reads using MiXCR and keeps one entry per CDR3 protein. The data show about 500,000 distinct CDR3 sequences, 16% seen once. Sequenced material: CD4+ T cells sorted from PBMCs, taken less than 30 months after vaccination. All receptors come from a man aged 45 to 75 who received an inactivated influenza vaccine.

Points on this clonotype: The germline gene is not matched at one end of the junction; a read error may be the cause. The chain has TRBV28 and TRBJ1-5, with D perhaps TRBD1 (5 bases). This CDR3 has 14 amino acids. Germline V gene sequence: CDR1 MDHEN, CDR2 SYDVKM. CDR3 protein: CAISLAGYNQPQHF. The CDR3 region has the DNA TGTGCCATCAGTCTAGCAGGGTACAATCAGCCCCAGCATTTT.

The rearrangement links TRBV3-1 to TRBJ1-6, with 8 bases fitting TRBD1. Trimming removed 0 bases from V and 10 bases from J; junction bases left unmatched: 5. CDR1 and CDR2 from the germline V gene are LGHDT and YNNKEL (reference sequence). The CDR3 is made up of 15 amino acids. The CDR3 is CASSQDLQGVSPLHF. CDR3 DNA sequence: TGTGCCAGCAGCCAAGATTTACAGGGGGTCTCACCCCTCCACTTT.

This chain uses TRBV2 with TRBJ1-4, with 8 nucleotides matching TRBD1. The CDR3 extends over 18 amino acids. Trimming took 4 bases from V and 5 from J; bases not matched to a gene: 15. Germline CDR1 SNHLY, CDR2 FYNNEI. This chain's CDR3 is CASSGSGDRSIVNEKLFF. The CDR3 nucleotides read TGTGCCAGCAGTGGCTCCGGGGACAGGTCAATCGTAAATGAAAAACTGTTTTTT.

This clonotype was recorded a few times. The rearrangement joins TRBV5-1 to TRBJ2-1; 7 positions match TRBD2. This CDR3 region has 16 residues. The V segment lost 3 bases and the J segment 4 bases; nucleotides outside the gene matches: 10. The germline gives CDR1 SGHRS, CDR2 YFSETQ. The CDR3 here is CASSSWEAGKYNEQFF. Here the CDR3 DNA reads TGCGCCAGCAGCTCCTGGGAAGCGGGAAAATACAATGAGCAGTTCTTC.

The chain joins TRBV6-1 to TRBJ1-2; tentative D call: TRBD1 (5 bases). V shed 6 bases and J shed 4 bases, with 15 bases lying between them. The CDR3 sequence is 14 residues long. The germline V gene encodes CDR1 MNHNS and CDR2 SASEGT. CDR3 sequence: CASRPPGRPYGYTF. For the CDR3, the DNA is TGTGCCAGCAGGCCACCGGGACGCCCCTATGGCTACACCTTC.

This clonotype has ten or more counts. V and J are TRBV7-2 and TRBJ2-7; 8 bases fit TRBD1. The V and J ends lost 1 base and 4 bases, in that order; junction bases with no gene match: 3. Looked up from germline, CDR1 is SGHTA and CDR2 is FQGNSA. CDR3 size: 14 residues. The CDR3 nucleotides are TGTGCCAGCAGCTTAGTGGGACAGGTTTACGAGCAGTACTTC. This sequence encodes CASSLVGQVYEQYF.

The chain links TRBV24-1 to TRBJ1-2; TRBD1 agrees at 7 bases. From germline, CDR1 is KGHDR and CDR2 SFDVKD. The CDR3 runs 15 residues. Germline trimming cut 0 bases from V and 7 bases from J; bases unmatched to any gene: 7. The CDR3 region is CATSDLKRGHGGYTF. DNA for the CDR3: TGTGCCACCAGTGATTTGAAAAGGGGGCATGGTGGCTACACCTTC.

This clonotype was recorded only once. The chain is built from TRBV5-4 and TRBJ2-1; TRBD2 matches 13 bases. V lost 3 bases, J lost 7 bases, and 10 bases stayed unmatched. Looked up from germline, CDR1 is SGHNT and CDR2 is YYREEE (reference sequence). CDR3 size: 17 residues. The CDR3 protein is CASSSATSGGARNEQFF. DNA of the CDR3: TGTGCCAGCAGCTCCGCTACTAGCGGGGGGGCCCGGAATGAGCAGTTCTTC.

This clonotype appeared a few times. This chain links TRBV12-3 or TRBV12-4 with TRBJ1-2; a weak D match, TRBD1 (6 bases). The CDR3 consists of 13 residues. V dropped 8 bases and J dropped 2 bases, with 12 bases sitting between them. Written as DNA, the CDR3 is TGTGCCAGCTCGGGACAATCCAACTATGGCTACACCTTC. Encoded protein: CASSGQSNYGYTF.

This clonotype came up a few times. The CDR3 is CSARVAGGGETQYF. Written as DNA, the CDR3 is TGCAGTGCTAGAGTAGCGGGAGGTGGGGAGACCCAGTACTTC. V and J are TRBV20-1 and TRBJ2-5, with 10 bases aligning to TRBD2. CDR3 length equals 14 residues. The V gene end was trimmed by 1 base and the J gene end by 5 bases; junction bases not matched to a gene: 4. CDR1 DFQATT and CDR2 SNEGSKA come from the germline V gene (reference sequence).

The chain combines TRBV11-2 with TRBJ1-1, with 7 bases aligning to TRBD1. CDR3 length equals 15 residues. Germline CDR1 is SGHAT and CDR2 is FQNNGV. V shed 5 bases and J 1 base; nucleotides not matched to a gene: 7. The CDR3 reads CASSPRQGWNTEAFF. DNA of the CDR3: TGTGCCAGCAGCCCCAGACAGGGATGGAACACTGAAGCTTTCTTT.

This clonotype was recorded a few times. The chain couples TRBV7-2 to TRBJ1-6; 9 nucleotides line up with TRBD1. After removal of 2 bases from V and 6 bases from J, the junction contained 8 bases not matched to a gene. The CDR3 is 17 residues long. CDR1 is SGHTA, CDR2 FQGNSA, per germline. This chain's CDR3 is CASSLSGTGIFNSPLHF. The CDR3 DNA is TGTGCCAGCAGCTTATCCGGGACAGGGATTTTTAATTCACCCCTCCACTTT.

Many counts were recorded for this clonotype. The chain has TRBV5-1 and TRBJ2-2; D possibly corresponds to TRBD1 (6 bases). Germline V gives CDR1 SGHRS, CDR2 YFSETQ. The CDR3 covers 14 residues. The V end lost 4 bases, the J end lost 4 bases, and 11 bases lay between the germline ends. CDR3 residues: CASSPTGFTGELFF. The CDR3 DNA reads TGCGCCAGCAGCCCCACAGGGTTCACCGGGGAGCTGTTTTTT.

The chain is built from TRBV30 and TRBJ2-2, with 7 bases lining up with TRBD1. The length of the CDR3 is 13 residues. Germline V gene data show CDR1 as GTSNPN and CDR2 as SVGIG (reference sequence). Losses at the gene ends were 5 bases for V and 0 bases for J; bases not matched to a gene: 0. CDR3 coding DNA: TGTGCCTGGGGGACAGCGAACACCGGGGAGCTGTTTTTT. This codes for CAWGTANTGELFF.

The chain is built from TRBV11-2 and TRBJ2-7; D is undetermined. Per germline, CDR1 SGHAT and CDR2 FQNNGV. V was trimmed by 0 bases and J by 6 bases, leaving 15 bases between them. The CDR3 consists of 15 residues. The CDR3 region is CASSLDVKGGSEQYF. CDR3 bases: TGTGCCAGCAGCTTAGATGTAAAGGGCGGCAGCGAGCAGTACTTC.

This clonotype has more than one count but fewer than ten. The CDR3 sequence is CSARGSLNTEAFF. The CDR3 DNA reads as TGCAGTGCTAGAGGTAGTCTGAACACTGAAGCTTTCTTT. The chain recombines TRBV20-1 with TRBJ1-1; no clear D. This CDR3 region has 13 residues. The V and J ends lost 1 base and 0 bases respectively, with 6 bases between them. Germline V gives CDR1 DFQATT, CDR2 SNEGSKA (reference sequence).

This clonotype was seen a few times. CDR3 DNA: TGTGCCATCCAGGGAAGGTCCTACGAGCAGTACTTC. It encodes CAIQGRSYEQYF. The chain has TRBV10-3 and TRBJ2-7; D may be TRBD1 (5 bases). Trimming stripped 8 bases from V and 1 base from J, with 9 bases between. The germline gives CDR1 ENHRY, CDR2 SYGVKD. The CDR3 consists of 12 residues.

A few counts support this clonotype. DNA of the CDR3: TGCGCCAGCGGATCCGGGACACTTTACACCGGGGAGCTGTTTTTT. This gives the protein CASGSGTLYTGELFF. The rearrangement uses TRBV10-1 and TRBJ2-2, with a possible D match to TRBD1 (6 bases). The CDR3 length is 15 residues. Germline V gene sequence: CDR1 WNHNN, CDR2 SYGVQD (reference sequence). The germline V and J ends were trimmed by 8 bases and 3 bases, with 16 bases remaining between them.

V usage is TRBV12-3 or TRBV12-4 and J usage is TRBJ2-7; 7 bases align to TRBD1. Trimming cost V 4 bases and J 1 base; bases outside gene matches: 10. This CDR3 has 16 amino acids. The CDR3 region is CASSSSLRDRSYEQYF. CDR3 sequence (DNA): TGTGCCAGCAGTTCCTCCCTCCGGGACAGATCCTACGAGCAGTACTTC.

The chain recombines TRBV6-5 with TRBJ2-3, with 9 bases aligning to TRBD1. The CDR3 consists of 17 residues. Germline V CDR1 and CDR2: MNHEY, SVGAGI. The V gene end was trimmed by 2 bases and the J gene end by 6 bases; junction bases not matched to a gene: 12. This CDR3 reads CASSYETRGQGFDTQYF. The CDR3 DNA reads as TGTGCCAGCAGTTACGAAACCCGGGGACAGGGTTTCGATACGCAGTATTTT.

This clonotype was picked up a small number of times. The chain links TRBV4-2 to TRBJ2-5; 8 positions agree with TRBD2. Germline CDR1 reads LGHNA; CDR2 reads YNFKEQ. The CDR3 contains 16 residues. V lost 0 bases to trimming and J lost 4 bases; unmatched junction nucleotides: 7. The CDR3 nucleotides read TGTGCCAGCAGCCAAGACGTGAGCGGGAGAGGAGAGACCCAGTACTTC. Translation gives CASSQDVSGRGETQYF.

In its sample, this clonotype was seen many times. The chain recombines TRBV28 with TRBJ2-4, with D unresolved. V lost 3 bases to trimming and J lost 0 bases, with 9 bases between them. There are 15 residues in the CDR3. Per germline, CDR1 MDHEN and CDR2 SYDVKM. CDR3 coding DNA: TGTGCCAGCAGTTTTGCCCCCCTAGCCAAAAACATTCAGTACTTC. It translates to CASSFAPLAKNIQYF.

This clonotype was observed a few times. V usage is TRBV19 and J usage is TRBJ2-1; D uncertain. Germline CDR1 is LNHDA and CDR2 is SQIVND (reference sequence). The CDR3 has 14 amino acids. V was pared by 5 bases and J by 0 bases, with 8 bases between. CDR3 amino acids: CASSASSSYNEQFF. CDR3 DNA: TGTGCCAGTAGTGCCTCGAGCTCCTACAATGAGCAGTTCTTC.

The V gene is TRBV20-1, the J gene TRBJ1-5; D is possibly TRBD1 (5 bases). The germline CDR1 and CDR2 sequences are DFQATT and SNEGSKA (reference sequence). This CDR3 is 14 amino acids long. The germline V and J ends were trimmed by 5 bases and 3 bases, with 14 bases remaining between them. The CDR3 DNA is TGCAGTGCTCCTTTGGGGACGACCAATCAGCCCCAGCATTTT. Protein: CSAPLGTTNQPQHF.

V and J are TRBV7-9 and TRBJ2-3; the D gene could be TRBD1 or TRBD2 (5 bases each). Germline CDR1 is SEHNR and CDR2 is FQNEAQ (reference sequence). Trimming stripped 2 bases from V and 0 bases from J, with 15 bases between. The CDR3 has 17 amino acids. The CDR3 loop reads CASSLRRTTTSTDTQYF. CDR3 in DNA: TGTGCCAGCAGCTTAAGGAGGACAACGACTAGCACAGATACGCAGTATTTT.

Notes on this clonotype: A read error may produce the germline difference seen at one junction end. The chain links TRBV19 to TRBJ2-1, with 10 bases lining up with TRBD2. CDR3 size: 13 residues. Germline CDR1 is LNHDA and CDR2 is SQIVND (reference sequence). CDR3 protein: CASSTSGLAVLLF. The CDR3, as DNA: TGTGCCAGTAGTACCTCTGGACTAGCGGTCTTGCTCTTC.

The chain recombines TRBV12-3 or TRBV12-4 with TRBJ1-6, with a possible D match to TRBD1 (6 bases). This CDR3 spans 15 amino acids. Trimming cost V 4 bases and J 7 bases, with 14 bases left between them. CDR3 in amino acids: CASSSQGQTNSPLHF. CDR3 in DNA: TGTGCCAGCAGTTCCCAAGGACAGACGAATTCACCCCTCCACTTT.

V and J are TRBV28 and TRBJ1-5; 8 positions match TRBD1. The CDR3 is 16 amino acids. Germline CDR1 is MDHEN and CDR2 is SYDVKM. J lost 3 bases, V lost 2 bases, and 6 bases had no gene match. The CDR3 sequence: CASSLITGGFNQPQHF. DNA of the CDR3: TGTGCCAGCAGTTTAATTACAGGGGGGTTCAATCAGCCCCAGCATTTT.

This clonotype was counted a few times. The V call is TRBV7-2, the J call TRBJ2-1; D ambiguous. V was pared by 8 bases and J by 7 bases, with 12 bases between. This CDR3 has 12 residues. Germline lookup yields CDR1 SGHTA and CDR2 FQGNSA. CDR3: CASRTSRNEQFF. CDR3 nucleotide sequence: TGTGCCAGCCGCACCTCTAGGAATGAGCAGTTCTTC.